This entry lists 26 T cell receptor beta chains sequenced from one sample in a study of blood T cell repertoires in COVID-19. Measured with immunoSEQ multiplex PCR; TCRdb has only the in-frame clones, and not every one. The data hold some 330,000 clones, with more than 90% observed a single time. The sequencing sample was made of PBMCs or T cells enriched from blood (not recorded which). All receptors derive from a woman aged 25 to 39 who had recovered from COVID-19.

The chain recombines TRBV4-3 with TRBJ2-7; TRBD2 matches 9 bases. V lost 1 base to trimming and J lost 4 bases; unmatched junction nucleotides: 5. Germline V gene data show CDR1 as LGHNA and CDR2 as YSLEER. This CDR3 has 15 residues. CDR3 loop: CASSQGRGGLYEQYF. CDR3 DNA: TGCGCCAGCAGCCAAGGGCGGGGGGGCCTATACGAGCAGTACTTC.

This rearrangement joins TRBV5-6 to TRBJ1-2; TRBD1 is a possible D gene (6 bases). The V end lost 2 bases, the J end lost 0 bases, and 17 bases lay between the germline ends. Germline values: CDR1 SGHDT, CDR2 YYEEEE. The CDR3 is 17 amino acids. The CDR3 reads CASSFMGQAQPNYGYTF. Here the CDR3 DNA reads TGTGCCAGCAGCTTTATGGGACAAGCCCAACCTAACTATGGCTACACCTTC.

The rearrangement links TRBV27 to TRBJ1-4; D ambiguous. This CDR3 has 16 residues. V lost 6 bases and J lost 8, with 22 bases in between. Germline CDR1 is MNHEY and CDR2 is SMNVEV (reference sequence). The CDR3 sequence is CASSRAASSRTEKLFF. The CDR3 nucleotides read TGTGCCAGCAGCCGCGCGGCCTCTTCGCGCACGGAAAAACTGTTTTTT.

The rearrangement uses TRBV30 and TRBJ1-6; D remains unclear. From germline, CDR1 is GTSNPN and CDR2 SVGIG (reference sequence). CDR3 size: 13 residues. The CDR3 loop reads CAYADLTNSPLHF. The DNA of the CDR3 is TGTGCGTACGCGGACTTGACTAATTCACCCCTCCACTTT. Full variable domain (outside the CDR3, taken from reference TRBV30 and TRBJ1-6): SQTIHQWPATLVQPVGSPLSLECTVEGTSNPNLYWYRQAAGRGLQLLFYSVGIGQISSEVPQNLSASRPQDRQFILSSKKLLLSDSGFYLCAYADLTNSPLHFGNGTRLTVT.

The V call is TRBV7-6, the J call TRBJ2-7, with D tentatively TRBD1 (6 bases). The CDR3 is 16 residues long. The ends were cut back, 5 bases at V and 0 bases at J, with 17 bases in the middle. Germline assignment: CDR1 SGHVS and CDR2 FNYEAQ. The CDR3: CASSPNSRTVSYEQYF. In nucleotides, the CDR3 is TGTGCCAGCAGCCCCAACTCCAGGACAGTCTCCTACGAGCAGTACTTC.

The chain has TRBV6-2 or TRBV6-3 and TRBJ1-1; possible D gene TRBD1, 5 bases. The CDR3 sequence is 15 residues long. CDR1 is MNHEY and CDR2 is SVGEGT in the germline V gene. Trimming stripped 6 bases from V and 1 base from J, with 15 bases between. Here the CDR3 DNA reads TGTGCCAGCAGCTCCGCGGGAAGGGGGAACACTGAAGCTTTCTTT. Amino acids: CASSSAGRGNTEAFF.

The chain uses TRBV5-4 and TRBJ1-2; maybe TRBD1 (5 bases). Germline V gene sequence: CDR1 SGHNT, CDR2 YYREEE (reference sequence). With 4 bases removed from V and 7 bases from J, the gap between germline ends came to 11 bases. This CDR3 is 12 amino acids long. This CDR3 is CASSPYGGGYTF. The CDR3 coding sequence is TGTGCCAGCAGCCCCTACGGGGGTGGCTACACCTTC. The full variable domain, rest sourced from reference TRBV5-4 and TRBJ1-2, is ETGVTQSPTHLIKTRGQQVTLRCSSQSGHNTVSWYQQALGQGPQFIFQYYREEENGRGNFPPRFSGLQFPNYSSELNVNALELDDSALYLCASSPYGGGYTFGSGTRLTVV.

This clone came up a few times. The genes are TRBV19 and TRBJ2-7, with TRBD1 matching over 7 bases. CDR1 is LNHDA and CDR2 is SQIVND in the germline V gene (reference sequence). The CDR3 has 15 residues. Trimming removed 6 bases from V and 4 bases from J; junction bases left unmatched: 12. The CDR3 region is CASSPRATGVYEQYF. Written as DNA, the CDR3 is TGTGCCAGTAGCCCACGAGCTACAGGGGTGTACGAGCAGTACTTC.

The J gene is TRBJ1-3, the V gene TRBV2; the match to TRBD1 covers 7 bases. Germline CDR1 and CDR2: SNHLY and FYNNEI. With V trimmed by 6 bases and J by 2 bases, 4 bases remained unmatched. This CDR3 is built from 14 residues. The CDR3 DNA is TGTGCCAGCAGCAAACAGGGGACTGGAAACACCATATATTTT. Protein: CASSKQGTGNTIYF. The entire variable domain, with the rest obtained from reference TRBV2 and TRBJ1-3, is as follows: EPEVTQTPSHQVTQMGQEVILRCVPISNHLYFYWYRQILGQKVEFLVSFYNNEISEKSEIFDDQFSVERPDGSNFTLKIRSTKLEDSAMYFCASSKQGTGNTIYFGEGSWLTVV.

The CDR3 loop is CASSLSTGQETQYF. The CDR3 nucleotides are TGTGCCAGCAGCTTGTCTACGGGCCAAGAGACCCAGTACTTC. V and J are TRBV7-2 and TRBJ2-5; D is uncertain. The CDR3 runs to 14 residues. The V end was cut by 3 bases, the J end by 1 base, with 9 bases between. Germline CDR1 SGHTA, CDR2 FQGNSA.

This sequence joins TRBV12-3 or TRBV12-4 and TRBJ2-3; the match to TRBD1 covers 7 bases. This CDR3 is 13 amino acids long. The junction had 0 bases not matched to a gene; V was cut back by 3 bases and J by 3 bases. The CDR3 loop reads CASSLTGTDTQYF. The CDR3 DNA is TGTGCCAGCAGTTTGACAGGGACAGATACGCAGTATTTT.

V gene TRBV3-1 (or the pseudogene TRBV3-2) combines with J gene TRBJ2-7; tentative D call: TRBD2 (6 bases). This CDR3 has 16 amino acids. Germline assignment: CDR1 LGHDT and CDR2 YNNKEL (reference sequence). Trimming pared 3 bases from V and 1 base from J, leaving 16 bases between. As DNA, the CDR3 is TGTGCCAGCAGCCAGTGGGATGCGGGGCATTCCTACGAGCAGTACTTC. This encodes CASSQWDAGHSYEQYF.

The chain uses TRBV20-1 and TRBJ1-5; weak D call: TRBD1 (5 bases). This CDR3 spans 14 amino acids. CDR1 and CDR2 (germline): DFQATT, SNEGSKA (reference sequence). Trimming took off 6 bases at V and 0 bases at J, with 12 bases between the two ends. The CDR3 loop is CSASPTVSNQPQHF. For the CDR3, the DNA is TGCAGTGCCAGTCCGACAGTTAGCAATCAGCCCCAGCATTTT.

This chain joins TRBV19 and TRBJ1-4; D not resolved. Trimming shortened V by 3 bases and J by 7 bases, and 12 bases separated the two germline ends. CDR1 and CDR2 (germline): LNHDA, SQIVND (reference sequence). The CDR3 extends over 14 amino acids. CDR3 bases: TGTGCCAGTAGTATTGCGGGAGGTCGTGAAAAACTGTTTTTT. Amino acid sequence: CASSIAGGREKLFF.

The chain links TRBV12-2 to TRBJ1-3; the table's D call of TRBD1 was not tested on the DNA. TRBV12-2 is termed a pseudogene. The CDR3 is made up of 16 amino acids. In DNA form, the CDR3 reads TGTGCAAGTCGCCCCCGCGGTGGGGCCTCTGGAAACACCATATATTTT. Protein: CASRPRGGASGNTIYF.

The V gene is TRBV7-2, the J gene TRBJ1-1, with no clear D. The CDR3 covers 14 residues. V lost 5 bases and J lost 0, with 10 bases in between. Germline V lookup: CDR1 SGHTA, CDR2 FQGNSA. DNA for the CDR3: TGTGCCAGCAGCCCGAGCGGTGTGAACACTGAAGCTTTCTTT. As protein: CASSPSGVNTEAFF.

CDR3 sequence (DNA): TGTGCCAGCAGCAAAGACAGCATGAGCTCTGGAAACACCATATATTTT. Its protein product is CASSKDSMSSGNTIYF. This chain uses TRBV21-1 with TRBJ1-3; TRBD1 was called by the table and not checked on the DNA. TRBV21-1 counts as a pseudogene. The CDR3 runs 16 residues.

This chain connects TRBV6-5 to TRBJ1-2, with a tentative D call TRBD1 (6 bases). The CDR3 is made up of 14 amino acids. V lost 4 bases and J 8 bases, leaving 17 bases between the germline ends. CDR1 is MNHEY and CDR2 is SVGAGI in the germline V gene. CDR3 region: CASSFSTGTGGYTF. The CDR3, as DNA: TGTGCCAGCAGTTTCTCCACAGGGACGGGGGGCTACACCTTC.

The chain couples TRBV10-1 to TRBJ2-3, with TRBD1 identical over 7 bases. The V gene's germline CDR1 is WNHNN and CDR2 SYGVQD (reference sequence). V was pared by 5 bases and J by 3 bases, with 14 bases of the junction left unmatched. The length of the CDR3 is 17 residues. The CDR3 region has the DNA TGCGCCAGCAGTTCGCCAACTAAACAGGGGTCGACAGATACGCAGTATTTT. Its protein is CASSSPTKQGSTDTQYF.

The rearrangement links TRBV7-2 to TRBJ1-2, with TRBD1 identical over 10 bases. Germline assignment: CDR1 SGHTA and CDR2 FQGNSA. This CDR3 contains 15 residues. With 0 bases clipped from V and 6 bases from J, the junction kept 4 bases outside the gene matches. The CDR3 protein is CASSLAGQGDHGYTF. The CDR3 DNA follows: TGTGCCAGCAGCTTAGCAGGACAGGGGGACCATGGCTACACCTTC.

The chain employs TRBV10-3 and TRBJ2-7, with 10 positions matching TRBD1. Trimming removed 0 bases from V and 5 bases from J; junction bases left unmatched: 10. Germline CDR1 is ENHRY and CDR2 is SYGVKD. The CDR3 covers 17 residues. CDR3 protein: CAISESNRGQGNHEQYF. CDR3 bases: TGTGCCATCAGTGAGTCGAATCGGGGACAGGGGAACCACGAGCAGTACTTC.

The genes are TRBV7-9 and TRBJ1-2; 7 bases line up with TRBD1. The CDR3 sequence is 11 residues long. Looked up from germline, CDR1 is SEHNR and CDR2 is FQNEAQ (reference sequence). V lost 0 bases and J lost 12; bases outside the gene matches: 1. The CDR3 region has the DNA TGTGCCAGCAGCTTAGCCCAGGGGGACACCTTC. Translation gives CASSLAQGDTF.

The CDR3 DNA reads TGTGCCAGCAGCTCGACTACGTCGGACGAGCAGTACTTC. Its translation: CASSSTTSDEQYF. This sequence joins TRBV7-3 and TRBJ2-7, with D tentatively TRBD2 (5 bases). The CDR3 extends over 13 amino acids. Germline V gene lookup returns CDR1 SGHTA and CDR2 FQGTGA. The V end lost 4 bases, the J end lost 5 bases, and 12 bases lay between the germline ends.

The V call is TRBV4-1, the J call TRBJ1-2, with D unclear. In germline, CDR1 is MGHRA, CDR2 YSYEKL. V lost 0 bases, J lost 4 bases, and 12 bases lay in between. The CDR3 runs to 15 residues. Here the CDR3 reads CASSQDSSESYGYTF. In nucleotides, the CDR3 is TGCGCCAGCAGCCAAGATTCGTCTGAGTCCTATGGCTACACCTTC.

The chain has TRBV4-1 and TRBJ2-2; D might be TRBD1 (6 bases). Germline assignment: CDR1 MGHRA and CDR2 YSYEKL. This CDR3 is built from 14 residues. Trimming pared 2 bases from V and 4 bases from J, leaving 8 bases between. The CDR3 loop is CASSQRDITGELFF. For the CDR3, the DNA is TGCGCCAGCAGCCAACGGGACATCACCGGGGAGCTGTTTTTT.

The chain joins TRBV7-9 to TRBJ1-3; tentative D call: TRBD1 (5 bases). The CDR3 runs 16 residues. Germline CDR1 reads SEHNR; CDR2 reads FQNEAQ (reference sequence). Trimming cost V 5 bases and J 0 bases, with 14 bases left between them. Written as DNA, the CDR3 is TGTGCCAGCAGCACCAGGACAAGTTCCTCTGGAAACACCATATATTTT. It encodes CASSTRTSSSGNTIYF.